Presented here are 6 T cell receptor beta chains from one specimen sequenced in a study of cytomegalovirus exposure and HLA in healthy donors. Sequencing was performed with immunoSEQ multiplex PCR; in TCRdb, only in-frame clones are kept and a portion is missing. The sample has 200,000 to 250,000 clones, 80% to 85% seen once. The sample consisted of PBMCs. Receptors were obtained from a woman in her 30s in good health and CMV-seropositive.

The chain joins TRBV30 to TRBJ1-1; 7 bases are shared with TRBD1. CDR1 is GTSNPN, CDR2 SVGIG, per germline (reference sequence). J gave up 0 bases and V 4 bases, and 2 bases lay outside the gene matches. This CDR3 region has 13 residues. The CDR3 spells CAWTQGMNTEAFF. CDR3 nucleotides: TGTGCCTGGACACAGGGGATGAACACTGAAGCTTTCTTT.

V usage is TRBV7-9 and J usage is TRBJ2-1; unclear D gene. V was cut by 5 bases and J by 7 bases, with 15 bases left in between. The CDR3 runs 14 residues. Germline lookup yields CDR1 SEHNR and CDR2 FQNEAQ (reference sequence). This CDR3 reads CASSPIIPWNEQFF. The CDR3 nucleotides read TGTGCCAGCAGCCCAATCATCCCTTGGAATGAGCAGTTCTTC.

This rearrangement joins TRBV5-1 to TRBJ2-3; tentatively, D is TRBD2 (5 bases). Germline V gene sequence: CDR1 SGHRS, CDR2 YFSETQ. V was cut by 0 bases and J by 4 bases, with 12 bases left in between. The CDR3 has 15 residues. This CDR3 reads CASSLDGRGPDTQYF. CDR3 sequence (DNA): TGCGCCAGCAGCTTGGATGGGAGAGGGCCAGATACGCAGTATTTT.

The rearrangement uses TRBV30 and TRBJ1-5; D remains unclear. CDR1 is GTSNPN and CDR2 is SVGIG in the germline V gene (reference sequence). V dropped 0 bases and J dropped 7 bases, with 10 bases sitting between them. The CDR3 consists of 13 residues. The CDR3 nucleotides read TGTGCCTGGAGTGTCCAGGAGAACCAGCCCCAGCATTTT. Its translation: CAWSVQENQPQHF.

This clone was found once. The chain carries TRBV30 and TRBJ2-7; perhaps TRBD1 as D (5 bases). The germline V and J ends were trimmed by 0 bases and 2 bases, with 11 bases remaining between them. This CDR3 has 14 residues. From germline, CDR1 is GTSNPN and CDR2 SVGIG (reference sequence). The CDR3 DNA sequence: TGTGCCTGGAGTGTACTATGGGGCCCCTACGAGCAGTACTTC. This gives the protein CAWSVLWGPYEQYF.

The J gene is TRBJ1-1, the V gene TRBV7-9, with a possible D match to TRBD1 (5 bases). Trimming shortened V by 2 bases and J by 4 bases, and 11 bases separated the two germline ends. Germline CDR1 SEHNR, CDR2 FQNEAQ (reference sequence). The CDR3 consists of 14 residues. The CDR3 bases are TGTGCCAGCAGCTTATCCGTTGGGGGCACTGAAGCTTTCTTT. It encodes CASSLSVGGTEAFF.